This paragraph reports one T cell receptor beta chain. V dropped 6 bases and J dropped 9 bases, with 12 bases sitting between them. The CDR3 runs to 11 residues. Using constant-segment primers, 5'RACE produced TCR alpha and TCR beta cDNA libraries carrying sample barcodes and UMIs. TCRdb redid the calling of the 5' RACE reads with MiXCR, one entry per CDR3 protein. The table lists around 370,000 distinct CDR3 sequences, more than 20% of them singletons, with under 15% in the top ten. This record belongs to a study of T-cell memory formation after mild COVID-19. This sequence originates from an adult woman who had mild COVID-19 (a few samples of this study predate the infection). Cell type and time point are not known. V gene TRBV12-3 or TRBV12-4 combines with J gene TRBJ2-7, with D possibly being TRBD1 (5 bases). The sequenced sample was PBMCs or a T cell subset sorted from them (not recorded which). The CDR3 loop is CASSSDRTQYF. CDR3 bases: TGTGCCAGCAGCTCCGACAGAACGCAGTACTTC.